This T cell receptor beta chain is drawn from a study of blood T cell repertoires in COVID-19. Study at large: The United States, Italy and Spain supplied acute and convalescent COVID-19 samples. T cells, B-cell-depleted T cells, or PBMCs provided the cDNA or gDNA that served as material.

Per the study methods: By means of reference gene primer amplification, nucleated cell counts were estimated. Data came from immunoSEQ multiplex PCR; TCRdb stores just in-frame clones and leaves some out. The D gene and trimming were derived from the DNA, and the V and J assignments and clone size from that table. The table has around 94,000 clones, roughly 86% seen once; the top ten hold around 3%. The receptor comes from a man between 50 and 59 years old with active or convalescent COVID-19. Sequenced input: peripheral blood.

The CDR3 here is CASSYMTGMSTDTQYF. In DNA form, the CDR3 reads TGTGCCAGTAGTTATATGACAGGGATGAGCACAGATACGCAGTATTTT. The chain couples TRBV19 to TRBJ2-3; 7 bases line up with TRBD1. CDR1 and CDR2 (germline): LNHDA, SQIVND (reference sequence). V trimming: 5 bases; J trimming: 0 bases; junction bases outside the gene matches: 8. CDR3 size: 16 residues.